This T cell receptor beta chain appears in the sequencing data of a study of T cell changes during pregnancy in multiple sclerosis. The CDR3 length is 14 residues. Germline loops: CDR1 GTSNPN, CDR2 SVGIG (reference sequence). Deletions cut 3 bases from V and 0 bases from J, with 9 bases between. The assay was immunoSEQ multiplex PCR, and TCRdb's table has in-frame clones only and misses some. The data contain tens of thousands of clones, 85% to 95% of them singletons. Sequences were obtained from peripheral blood. The V and J genes are TRBV30 and TRBJ1-3; D may be TRBD1 (5 bases). This TCR was sampled from a female donor with multiple sclerosis, enrolled in a pregnancy study. CDR3 bases: TGTGCCTGGAGCCAGGGATCCTCTGGAAACACCATATATTTT. Amino acids: CAWSQGSSGNTIYF.